A selection of T cell receptor beta chains follows, all from one sample in a study of response to subunit inactivated influenza vaccine. TCRdb reprocessed the RT-PCR reads via MiXCR and lists one record per CDR3 protein. The data show approximately 170,000 distinct CDR3 sequences, 13% to 15% seen once. This material consisted of CD8+ T cells sorted from PBMCs, taken roughly 5 days after vaccination. The receptors shown here come from a man aged 50 to 59 who received an inactivated influenza vaccine. Both conserved end residues are part of each CDR3. Fields, in order: V gene, D gene, J gene, clone size, CDR3 protein, CDR3 DNA. D genes are given only for firm matches. Only part of the rows carry a size: once, few, many, or a class if the clone is expanded.

TRBV29-1	.	TRBJ1-1	.	CSVEGQVNTEAFF	TGCAGCGTTGAGGGGCAGGTTAACACTGAAGCTTTCTTT
TRBV4-1	TRBD2	TRBJ2-7	few	CASSTYPSGRAYEQYF	TGCGCCAGCAGCACCTACCCTAGCGGGAGAGCCTACGAGCAGTACTTC
TRBV7-9	.	TRBJ2-3	.	CASSSRITSPTDTQYF	TGTGCCAGCAGCTCGCGAATTACTAGCCCGACGGATACGCAGTATTTT
TRBV10-2	TRBD1	TRBJ2-7	.	CASGPGQSYEQYF	TGCGCCAGCGGTCCGGGACAGAGCTACGAGCAGTACTTC
TRBV7-9	.	TRBJ2-2	.	CASSFLATGELFF	TGTGCCAGCAGCTTTCTAGCAACCGGGGAGCTGTTTTTT
TRBV4-1	.	TRBJ2-3	.	CASSQDLQGSLTDTQYF	TGCGCCAGCAGCCAAGATCTCCAGGGTTCACTCACAGATACGCAGTATTTT
TRBV20-1	.	TRBJ2-3	many	CSARGDQTDTQYF	TGCAGTGCTAGAGGGGACCAGACAGATACGCAGTATTTT
TRBV24-1	TRBD1	TRBJ2-5	.	CATSGDSQETQYF	TGTGCCACCAGTGGGGACAGTCAAGAGACCCAGTACTTC
TRBV15	.	TRBJ2-7	.	CATSREAGRAYEQYF	TGTGCCACCAGCAGAGAGGCAGGGCGCGCCTACGAGCAGTACTTC
TRBV28	.	TRBJ2-7	few	CASSFARILREQYF	TGTGCCAGCAGTTTCGCTAGGATCCTACGGGAGCAGTACTTC
TRBV6-1	TRBD1	TRBJ2-1	many	CASSERQGGWNEQFF	TGTGCCAGCAGTGAAAGACAGGGCGGTTGGAATGAGCAGTTCTTC
TRBV29-1	.	TRBJ2-3	few	CSVDLHSLKTDTQYF	TGCAGCGTTGATCTACACAGCCTTAAAACAGATACGCAGTATTTT
TRBV5-6	.	TRBJ2-7	.	CASSLRRDYEQYF	TGTGCCAGCAGCTTGAGGAGGGACTACGAGCAGTACTTC
TRBV7-9	TRBD2	TRBJ2-1	.	CASSLTSGGAGEQFF	TGTGCCAGCAGCTTGACTAGCGGGGGGGCAGGTGAGCAGTTCTTC
TRBV20-1	TRBD1	TRBJ2-4	.	CSAIPIRDRVENIQYF	TGCAGTGCTATACCCATCCGGGACAGGGTAGAAAACATTCAGTACTTC
TRBV9	.	TRBJ2-1	few	CASSVDLSTEQFF	TGTGCCAGCAGCGTAGATTTAAGTACTGAGCAGTTCTTC
TRBV6-1	TRBD2	TRBJ2-3	many	CASSPPTSGGTDTQYF	TGTGCCAGCAGCCCCCCGACTAGCGGAGGCACAGATACGCAGTATTTT
TRBV19	TRBD2	TRBJ2-7	few	CASSPDSGGKYEQYF	TGTGCCAGTAGCCCCGACTCCGGGGGGAAGTACGAGCAGTACTTC
TRBV7-8	TRBD1	TRBJ2-7	.	CATRTGGFSYEQYF	TGTGCCACCCGGACAGGGGGTTTCTCCTACGAGCAGTACTTC
TRBV6-2/TRBV6-3	TRBD2	TRBJ2-1	.	CASSYVASGRAEGDEQFF	TGTGCCAGCAGTTACGTGGCTAGCGGGAGGGCCGAAGGGGATGAGCAGTTCTTC
TRBV12-3/TRBV12-4	.	TRBJ2-1	.	CASRDLGALNEQFF	TGTGCCAGCAGGGACCTAGGGGCATTGAATGAGCAGTTCTTC
TRBV4-3	TRBD2	TRBJ2-1	few	CASSQEVAGATLYNEQFF	TGCGCCAGCAGCCAAGAAGTGGCGGGAGCCACACTATACAATGAGCAGTTCTTC
TRBV24-1	TRBD2	TRBJ2-3	.	CATSDFDFAGDSTDTQYF	TGTGCCACCAGTGATTTTGATTTTGCGGGAGATAGCACAGATACGCAGTATTTT
TRBV4-2	.	TRBJ1-1	.	CASSLSREVLGEAFF	TGTGCCAGCAGCCTTTCTAGGGAGGTCTTGGGTGAAGCTTTCTTT
TRBV7-9	.	TRBJ2-5	.	CASVFFPLGSRKETQYF	TGTGCCAGCGTTTTTTTTCCCCTTGGCTCGAGGAAAGAGACCCAGTACTTC
TRBV4-2	TRBD2	TRBJ2-2	few	CASSQGLAKSTGELFF	TGTGCCAGCAGCCAGGGACTAGCGAAGTCCACCGGGGAGCTGTTTTTT
TRBV24-1	.	TRBJ2-1	few	CATSDSAGSSYNEQFF	TGTGCCACCAGTGATTCCGCGGGAAGCTCCTACAATGAGCAGTTCTTC
TRBV29-1	.	TRBJ2-1	.	CTFGSYNEQFF	TGCACTTTCGGCTCCTACAATGAGCAGTTCTTC
TRBV10-2	.	TRBJ2-1	.	CASRGPIAGVDNEQFF	TGCGCCAGCAGGGGCCCAATCGCAGGGGTGGACAATGAGCAGTTCTTC
TRBV20-1	.	TRBJ2-3	many	CSAAKISTDTQYF	TGCAGTGCTGCCAAGATTAGCACAGATACGCAGTATTTT
TRBV4-3	.	TRBJ2-2	many	CASSQDTGRYTGELFF	TGCGCCAGCAGCCAAGACACGGGACGGTACACCGGGGAGCTGTTTTTT
TRBV4-3	.	TRBJ2-1	few	CASSQDLNRGNEQFF	TGCGCCAGCAGCCAAGATTTGAACCGAGGGAATGAGCAGTTCTTC
TRBV6-5	TRBD2	TRBJ2-1	few	CASSYSREGHNEQFF	TGTGCCAGCAGTTACTCGCGGGAGGGCCACAATGAGCAGTTCTTC
TRBV4-3	.	TRBJ2-6	few	CASSHDRSGANVLTF	TGCGCCAGCAGCCACGATCGCTCTGGGGCCAACGTCCTGACTTTC
TRBV28	.	TRBJ1-1	many	CASSLGGAASAFF	TGTGCCAGCAGTTTGGGGGGGGCAGCTTCAGCTTTCTTT
TRBV4-1	.	TRBJ1-4	few	CASSQVDGRGEKLFF	TGCGCCAGCAGCCAAGTCGACGGCCGGGGGGAAAAACTGTTTTTT
TRBV29-1	TRBD1	TRBJ2-5	many	CSARTGEWETQYF	TGCAGCGCACGGACAGGGGAATGGGAGACCCAGTACTTC
TRBV11-2	.	TRBJ2-1	.	CASTWADNEQFF	TGTGCCAGCACATGGGCCGACAATGAGCAGTTCTTC
TRBV12-3/TRBV12-4	.	TRBJ1-1	few	CASSINPGRTEAFF	TGTGCCAGCAGCATCAATCCCGGGCGGACTGAAGCTTTCTTT
TRBV12-3/TRBV12-4	.	TRBJ1-5	few	CASAQKGQPQHF	TGTGCCAGCGCTCAGAAAGGGCAGCCCCAGCATTTT
TRBV4-2	.	TRBJ1-5	.	CAISPGRTNQPQHF	TGTGCCATCAGCCCCGGGCGCACGAATCAGCCCCAGCATTTT
TRBV9	.	TRBJ1-4	few	CASSGGASEKLFF	TGTGCCAGCAGCGGAGGGGCGAGTGAAAAACTGTTTTTT
TRBV4-1	.	TRBJ2-7	.	CASSPWVNYEQYF	TGCGCCAGCAGCCCTTGGGTTAACTACGAGCAGTACTTC
TRBV7-9	.	TRBJ2-7	few	CASSSGTSYEQYF	TGTGCCAGCAGCTCGGGGACTTCCTACGAGCAGTACTTC
TRBV27	TRBD2	TRBJ2-7	.	CASSFSGGYYEQYF	TGTGCCAGCAGTTTCTCGGGGGGTTACTACGAGCAGTACTTC
TRBV10-3	.	TRBJ1-2	.	CAISAGTAIYGYTF	TGTGCCATCAGTGCTGGGACCGCTATTTATGGCTACACCTTC
TRBV12-3/TRBV12-4	.	TRBJ1-5	few	CASSLNRARNQPQHF	TGTGCCAGCAGTTTAAACAGGGCGCGCAATCAGCCCCAGCATTTT
TRBV6-5	TRBD2	TRBJ2-2	few	CASSNTGTSGGTGELFF	TGTGCCAGCAGTAACACCGGGACTAGCGGGGGTACCGGGGAGCTGTTTTTT
TRBV4-2	.	TRBJ2-3	few	CASSQELRERTDTQYF	TGTGCCAGCAGCCAAGAACTAAGGGAAAGGACAGATACGCAGTATTTT
TRBV12-3/TRBV12-4	TRBD2	TRBJ2-1	few	CASSATSGWAGNEQFF	TGTGCCAGCAGTGCGACTAGCGGGTGGGCGGGGAATGAGCAGTTCTTC
TRBV11-2	TRBD1	TRBJ2-7	.	CASSASTGDGYEQYF	TGTGCCAGCAGCGCCTCGACAGGGGACGGCTACGAGCAGTACTTC
TRBV6-5	.	TRBJ2-7	few	CASSYSTTGAYEQYF	TGTGCCAGCAGTTACTCTACTACCGGAGCCTACGAGCAGTACTTC
TRBV5-1	.	TRBJ1-1	few	CASSLARVTTEAFF	TGCGCCAGCAGCTTGGCAAGGGTAACGACTGAAGCTTTCTTT
TRBV15	.	TRBJ2-3	.	CATSRRALDTQYF	TGTGCCACCAGCAGAAGGGCTTTAGATACGCAGTATTTT
TRBV7-8	.	TRBJ2-1	once	CASSQLGGGMAINEQFF	TGTGCCAGCAGCCAGCTGGGGGGCGGGATGGCCATAAATGAGCAGTTCTTC